One and the same sample provided the 27 T cell receptor beta chains below, sequenced in a study of vaccination effects on CD4 cells after COVID-19. Sequencing was preceded by expansion of antigen-specific CD4+ T cells with viral peptide pools in the ViraFEST assay. Subsequent to a culture period of approximately 11 days, CD4+ T cells were isolated. These TCRs are of unknown antigen specificity. Using immunoSEQ multiplex PCR, the repertoire was profiled, and TCRdb retains in-frame clones only, with some absent. The sample consists of over 50,000 clones, 81% of them appearing once. The sample here was CD4+ T cells from PBMCs cultured with HCoV-229E spike peptides, taken before COVID-19 vaccination. The origin of the receptors is a human donor who received a COVID-19 vaccine.

The chain recombines TRBV12-3 or TRBV12-4 with TRBJ1-4, with D maybe TRBD1 (5 bases). CDR3 length equals 12 residues. V was cut by 7 bases and J by 7 bases, with 10 bases left in between. Here the CDR3 DNA reads TGTGCCAGCACGCGGGGGAGTGAAAAACTGTTTTTT. Encoded protein: CASTRGSEKLFF.

The chain couples TRBV6-5 to TRBJ1-1; D uncertain. Per the germline V gene, CDR1 is MNHEY and CDR2 is SVGAGI. Trimming took off 7 bases at V and 5 bases at J, with 17 bases between the two ends. The CDR3 loop spans 14 amino acids. In DNA, the CDR3 is TGTGCCAGCACTGGCGGTGGGGTAGAAACTGAAGCTTTCTTT. This translates into CASTGGGVETEAFF.

This clone appeared once. The rearrangement links TRBV19 to TRBJ1-1, with 7 bases matching TRBD1. Germline-derived CDR1 and CDR2 are LNHDA and SQIVND (reference sequence). V shed 2 bases and J 7 bases; nucleotides not matched to a gene: 10. The CDR3 contains 15 residues. CDR3 sequence reads: CASSILDRSTSEAFF. The DNA for the CDR3 is TGTGCCAGTAGTATATTGGACAGGTCAACCAGTGAAGCTTTCTTT. Based on the CDR3 plus reference TRBV19 and TRBJ1-1, the full variable domain is DGGITQSPKYLFRKEGQNVTLSCEQNLNHDAMYWYRQDPGQGLRLIYYSQIVNDFQKGDIAEGYSVSREKKESFPLTVTSAQKNPTAFYLCASSILDRSTSEAFFGQGTRLTVV.

The chain is built from TRBV5-1 and TRBJ2-3; D is ambiguous. Trimming left V 5 bases short and J 2 bases short, with 6 bases between. The CDR3 runs to 12 residues. Germline V gene data show CDR1 as SGHRS and CDR2 as YFSETQ. The CDR3 nucleotides are TGCGCCAGCAGTTTGACCACAGATACGCAGTATTTT. It yields the protein CASSLTTDTQYF.

The J gene is TRBJ1-6, the V gene TRBV7-3; TRBD1 might be the D (5 bases). Per germline, CDR1 SGHTA and CDR2 FQGTGA. The V gene lost 5 bases and the J gene lost 6 bases, with 14 bases spanning the gap. CDR3 length equals 15 residues. CDR3 coding DNA: TGTGCCAGCAGCCGAGGGCCAGGGACTAATTCACCCCTCCACTTT. This sequence encodes CASSRGPGTNSPLHF.

V usage is TRBV4-1 and J usage is TRBJ1-5; tentatively, D is TRBD1 (6 bases). Germline CDR1 MGHRA, CDR2 YSYEKL. V lost 0 bases and J 9 bases, leaving 18 bases between the germline ends. This CDR3 has 16 residues. The DNA for the CDR3 is TGCGCCAGCAGCCAAGAAGGTTCCGGGGGCAGTTGGCCCCAGCATTTT. It is translated as CASSQEGSGGSWPQHF.

The chain links TRBV18 to TRBJ2-3; D not resolved. Germline V lookup: CDR1 KGHSH, CDR2 LQKENI. The CDR3 length is 16 residues. Trimming left V 2 bases short and J 0 bases short, with 12 bases between. The CDR3 DNA reads TGTGCCAGCTCACCAATTGTACAGTCTAGCACAGATACGCAGTATTTT. Protein product: CASSPIVQSSTDTQYF.

The chain couples TRBV24-1 to TRBJ2-5; D is possibly TRBD2 (5 bases). The V end lost 2 bases, the J end lost 3 bases, and 9 bases lay between the germline ends. Germline CDR1 KGHDR, CDR2 SFDVKD. The CDR3 covers 14 residues. The DNA for the CDR3 is TGTGCCACCAGTGATTCCCGGACTGAAGAGACCCAGTACTTC. Amino acid sequence: CATSDSRTEETQYF.

This chain joins TRBV5-1 and TRBJ1-2, with 7 bases matching TRBD1. Germline lookup yields CDR1 SGHRS and CDR2 YFSETQ. Germline trimming cut 3 bases from V and 5 bases from J; bases unmatched to any gene: 7. The CDR3 runs to 14 residues. The CDR3 protein is CASSYQGGRYGYTF. CDR3 bases: TGCGCCAGCAGCTACCAGGGGGGTAGGTATGGCTACACCTTC.

This rearrangement joins TRBV9 to TRBJ2-5; 15 bases are shared with TRBD2. V shed 0 bases and J 0 bases; nucleotides not matched to a gene: 3. Looked up from germline, CDR1 is SGDLS and CDR2 is YYNGEE. The CDR3 extends over 18 amino acids. Here the CDR3 reads CASSVEGLAGGYQETQYF. The CDR3 nucleotides read TGTGCCAGCAGCGTAGAAGGACTAGCGGGGGGGTACCAAGAGACCCAGTACTTC.

The rearrangement links TRBV9 to TRBJ1-3; TRBD1 might be the D (6 bases). The CDR3 is 17 amino acids. In germline, CDR1 is SGDLS, CDR2 YYNGEE. The V end was cut by 3 bases, the J end by 0 bases, with 16 bases between. The CDR3 DNA reads as TGTGCCAGCAGCGGGGACACCTCTCTTTACTCTGGAAACACCATATATTTT. Translated, it gives CASSGDTSLYSGNTIYF.

The chain couples TRBV7-8 to TRBJ1-5; 10 bases align to TRBD1. This CDR3 comprises 16 residues. V shed 5 bases, J shed 4 bases, and the junction held 8 bases outside the gene matches. The V gene's germline CDR1 is SGHVS and CDR2 FQNEAQ. The CDR3 bases are TGTGCCAGCAGCGAAAGCGGGACAGGGGTTAATCAGCCCCAGCATTTT. Protein sequence: CASSESGTGVNQPQHF.

This clone has a single count. V is TRBV6-1 and J is TRBJ1-2, with D unclear. The V end lost 0 bases, the J end lost 8 bases, and 1 base lay between the germline ends. Germline CDR1 MNHNS, CDR2 SASEGT. The CDR3 totals 10 residues. DNA of the CDR3: TGTGCCAGCAGTGAAGCCGGCTACACCTTC. As protein: CASSEAGYTF.

This clone was recorded a few times. The chain uses TRBV19 and TRBJ1-5; D perhaps matches TRBD1 (6 bases). V lost 5 bases and J lost 0, with 14 bases in between. Germline lookup yields CDR1 LNHDA and CDR2 SQIVND (reference sequence). This CDR3 comprises 16 residues. CDR3 protein: CASSRSSGDSNQPQHF. The CDR3 DNA is TGTGCCAGTAGTCGGTCCTCAGGGGATAGCAATCAGCCCCAGCATTTT.

V and J are TRBV6-5 and TRBJ2-7; D not resolved. The CDR3 is 13 residues long. With 2 bases removed from V and 2 bases from J, the gap between germline ends came to 7 bases. Germline lookup yields CDR1 MNHEY and CDR2 SVGAGI. In nucleotides, the CDR3 is TGTGCCAGCAGTTACGGGCCTACCTACGAGCAGTACGTC. It specifies CASSYGPTYEQYV.

This clone came up once. This chain connects TRBV18 to TRBJ1-2, with a possible D match to TRBD1 (5 bases). The V and J ends lost 6 bases and 8 bases respectively, with 16 bases between them. The germline gives CDR1 KGHSH, CDR2 LQKENI. The CDR3 runs 13 residues. CDR3 DNA sequence: TGTGCCAGCTCGCAGTTAGACAGATCGGGCTACACCTTC. As protein: CASSQLDRSGYTF.

The V call is TRBV5-1, the J call TRBJ2-3, with 10 bases lining up with TRBD1. CDR1 is SGHRS and CDR2 is YFSETQ in the germline V gene. The V and J ends lost 4 bases and 5 bases, in that order; junction bases with no gene match: 4. The CDR3 length is 14 residues. CDR3 coding DNA: TGCGCCAGCAGCCTAGGGACAGGGGTAGATACGCAGTATTTT. This gives the protein CASSLGTGVDTQYF.

V and J are TRBV12-3 or TRBV12-4 and TRBJ1-4; 8 bases match TRBD1. The CDR3 loop spans 13 amino acids. V shed 6 bases, J shed 7 bases, and the junction held 4 bases outside the gene matches. The CDR3 DNA reads TGTGCCAGCAGCACAGGGGGTGGTGAAAAACTGTTTTTT. Protein: CASSTGGGEKLFF.

This clone was observed a few times. CDR3 amino acids: CASSEQGVQGYTF. The DNA for the CDR3 is TGTGCCAGCAGTGAACAGGGCGTTCAAGGCTACACCTTC. The J gene is TRBJ1-2, the V gene TRBV6-1; D may be TRBD1 (5 bases). The CDR3 sequence is 13 residues long. Per the germline V gene, CDR1 is MNHNS and CDR2 is SASEGT. The V end lost 2 bases, the J end lost 8 bases, and 12 bases lay between the germline ends.

The rearrangement joins TRBV6-5 to TRBJ2-1, with 13 bases lining up with TRBD2. The germline gives CDR1 MNHEY, CDR2 SVGAGI. This CDR3 comprises 15 residues. The V segment lost 6 bases and the J segment 6 bases; nucleotides outside the gene matches: 5. The CDR3 DNA reads TGTGCCAGCAGCATGACTAGCGGGGGGCCCAATGAGCAGTTCTTC. Amino acids: CASSMTSGGPNEQFF.

The V call is TRBV3-1 (or the pseudogene TRBV3-2), the J call TRBJ2-3, with D hard to call. Trimming took 8 bases from V and 4 from J, leaving 16 bases between them. The CDR3 covers 14 residues. Germline values: CDR1 LGHDT, CDR2 YNNKEL (reference sequence). The DNA of the CDR3 is TGTGCCAGCGCCACCATCCCCCGCTCAGATACGCAGTATTTT. Encoded protein: CASATIPRSDTQYF.

This clone was recorded only once. The chain combines TRBV18 with TRBJ2-7, with D maybe TRBD2 (7 bases). The germline CDR1 and CDR2 sequences are KGHSH and LQKENI. CDR3 length equals 17 residues. The V and J ends lost 6 bases and 2 bases respectively, with 23 bases between them. This CDR3 reads CASSVEGGGDTTYEQYV. CDR3 DNA: TGTGCCAGCTCGGTAGAGGGCGGGGGCGATACCACCTACGAGCAGTACGTC.

The rearrangement links TRBV18 to TRBJ1-4; D gene unclear. The CDR3 has 17 residues. Germline V gene sequence: CDR1 KGHSH, CDR2 LQKENI. With 5 bases removed from V and 1 base from J, the gap between germline ends came to 17 bases. CDR3 sequence reads: CASSWSPGGLTNEKLFF. As DNA, the CDR3 is TGTGCCAGCTCATGGTCGCCCGGAGGCCTAACTAATGAAAAACTGTTTTTT. Supplemented by reference TRBV18 and TRBJ1-4, the full variable domain reads NAGVMQNPRHLVRRRGQEARLRCSPMKGHSHVYWYRQLPEEGLKFMVYLQKENIIDESGMPKERFSAEFPKEGPSILRIQQVVRGDSAAYFCASSWSPGGLTNEKLFFGSGTQLSVL.

A few counts support this clone. The chain combines TRBV7-2 with TRBJ2-3, with D unclear. The germline V gene has CDR1 SGHTA and CDR2 FQGNSA. This CDR3 is 13 amino acids long. Trimming removed 8 bases from V and 2 bases from J, with 11 bases in between. CDR3 DNA sequence: TGTGCCAGCCGAGTACCCCCCACAGATACGCAGTATTTT. Its protein is CASRVPPTDTQYF.

CDR3 in amino acids: CATSSGAGGNEKLFF. Written as DNA, the CDR3 is TGTGCCACTAGCTCCGGGGCGGGAGGAAATGAAAAACTGTTTTTT. This chain connects TRBV24-1 to TRBJ1-4; perhaps TRBD1 as D (5 bases). Trimming stripped 10 bases from V and 5 bases from J, with 19 bases between. The length of the CDR3 is 15 residues. The germline CDR1 and CDR2 sequences are KGHDR and SFDVKD.

Only one count was recorded for this clone. The same CDR3 also results from other DNA sequences found in this sample. This chain links TRBV5-1 with TRBJ2-2, with TRBD1 matching 7 bases. The ends lost 0 bases at V and 5 bases at J; junction bases unmatched: 1. This CDR3 region has 14 residues. Looked up from germline, CDR1 is SGHRS and CDR2 is YFSETQ. The CDR3 sequence is CASSLAGGTGELFF. The CDR3 DNA is TGCGCCAGCAGCTTGGCAGGGGGAACCGGGGAGCTGTTTTTT.

This chain joins TRBV11-2 and TRBJ2-4; 8 bases are shared with TRBD2. Germline-derived CDR1 and CDR2 are SGHAT and FQNNGV. This CDR3 spans 13 amino acids. V was pared by 5 bases and J by 9 bases, with 6 bases of the junction left unmatched. The CDR3 nucleotides are TGTGCCAGCAGCCGCCTAAGCGGGGGCATTCAGTACTTC. Translating gives CASSRLSGGIQYF.